What follows is one T cell receptor beta chain and its context. The sample comes from a study of HIV-infected patients and healthy controls. Trimming took off 6 bases at V and 0 bases at J, with 8 bases between the two ends. Germline values: CDR1 SGHTA, CDR2 FQGNSA. This CDR3 has 13 residues. MiXCR was run by TCRdb on the 5' RACE reads, yielding one entry per CDR3 protein. The sample lists 70,000 or so distinct CDR3 sequences, around 17% occurring once. The V gene is TRBV7-2, the J gene TRBJ1-1, with D hard to call. The sequence was collected from a human donor in good health. Sequencing used CD4+ T cells from blood. CDR3 nucleotides: TGTGCCAGCAGTCCGGAGCTGAACACTGAAGCTTTCTTT. Amino acid sequence: CASSPELNTEAFF.